This TCR beta chain derives from a study of molecular identifiers for immune sequencing clone quantification. Broader study findings: The study reportedly detected spiked Jurkat TCR RNA from one cell among one million naive cells. Naive cells had under 1% of molecules in clones above 20 RNA copies, effectors over 98%.

CD8+CD4-CCR7+CD45RA+ sorting gave the naive CD8 T cells. This clonotype has a count of ten or more. Its antigen is not known. Each CDR3 protein is one row after TCRdb ran MiXCR on the PCR reads. The table has hundreds of thousands of distinct CDR3 sequences, 15% to 20% seen once. CDR3 size: 14 residues. CDR1 is SNHLY and CDR2 is FYNNEI in the germline V gene. This rearrangement joins TRBV2 to TRBJ2-7; TRBD2 matches 11 bases. This clonotype was obtained from a human donor in good health. Some libraries in this study had Jurkat cell RNA spiked in. The sample was naive CD8+ T cells from blood, with Jurkat cell RNA spiked in. This sample's subset: FACS-sorted CD8+CD4-CCR7+CD45RA+ naive T cells. The CDR3 DNA reads as TGTGCTAACTCCCAACTAGCGGGAGCGGGAGAGCAGTACTTC. It encodes CANSQLAGAGEQYF.